This T cell receptor beta chain was recovered during a study of T cell responses to AZD1222 COVID-19 vaccine. Overall study findings and caveats: All repertoire sampling was performed exclusively after the peak T cell response. Close to half of spike-specific TCRs reportedly recognize unmutated variant regions. Most donors were white British, females outnumbered males, and clonal diversity was possibly underestimated.

Trimming cost V 5 bases and J 6 bases, with 13 bases left between them. The CDR3 extends over 14 amino acids. The V gene's germline CDR1 is LNHDA and CDR2 SQIVND (reference sequence). In regard to this clone: The antigen is undetermined.

Profiling relied on immunoSEQ multiplex PCR, and the TCRdb table lists in-frame clones only, not all of them. The sample lists 93,000 or so clones, 80% to 90% occurring once. The V and J genes are TRBV19 and TRBJ1-4; no clear D gene. This TCR came from an adult in good health. The sample here was peripheral blood, taken on day 0 of AZD1222 vaccination. The CDR3 is CASSARGTHEKLFF. The CDR3 DNA is TGTGCCAGTAGTGCCCGGGGAACCCATGAAAAACTGTTTTTT.